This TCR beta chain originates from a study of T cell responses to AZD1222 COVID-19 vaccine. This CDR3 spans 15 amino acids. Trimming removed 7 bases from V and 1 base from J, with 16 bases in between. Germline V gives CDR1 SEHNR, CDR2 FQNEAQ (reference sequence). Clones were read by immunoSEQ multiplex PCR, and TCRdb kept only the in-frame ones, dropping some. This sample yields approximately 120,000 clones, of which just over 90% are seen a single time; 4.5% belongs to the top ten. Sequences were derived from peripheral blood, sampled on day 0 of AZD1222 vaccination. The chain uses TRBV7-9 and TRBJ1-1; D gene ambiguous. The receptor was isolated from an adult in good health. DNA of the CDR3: TGTGCCAGCACCCCGGGTAGGCACAAGAACACTGAAGCTTTCTTT. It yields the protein CASTPGRHKNTEAFF.